This TCR beta chain is drawn from a study of T cells in Graves' hyperthyroidism and ophthalmopathy. This CDR3 has 14 residues. CDR1 is SGHVS and CDR2 is FQNEAQ in the germline V gene. V was clipped by 4 bases and J by 4 bases, with 11 bases between them. This clonotype has ten or more counts. Template material for amplifying TCR beta CDR3 regions consisted of RNA transcripts. Using the HTBI primer set, a first-round RT-PCR was run on the TCR CDR3. TCRdb reprocessed the multiplex PCR reads via MiXCR and lists one record per CDR3 protein. The data hold hundreds of thousands of distinct CDR3 sequences, with 19% observed a single time. Hyperthyroidism of Graves' type that showed no ophthalmopathy progression within 18 months was stable. Patients aged 18 to 65 had newly diagnosed hyperthyroidism of under 2 months' duration.

Sequencing was performed on blood. The V call is TRBV7-8, the J call TRBJ1-5; tentatively, D is TRBD1 (5 bases). The TCR comes from a woman aged 18 to 35 with Graves' hyperthyroidism. This CDR3 is CASSSVRGNQPQHF. In DNA form, the CDR3 reads TGTGCCAGCAGCTCGGTCCGGGGGAATCAGCCCCAGCATTTT.